This T cell receptor beta chain came from a study of blood T cell repertoires in COVID-19. No more than 2 weeks before study entry, exposed participants had met a case of COVID-19. The germline V gene encodes CDR1 MGHRA and CDR2 YSYEKL. Deletions cut 0 bases from V and 6 bases from J, with 12 bases between. The CDR3 extends over 14 amino acids. The method was immunoSEQ multiplex PCR; TCRdb's version includes in-frame clones alone and lacks a portion of them. The data contain 250,000 to 300,000 clones, 85% of them singletons. The sequencing sample was made of PBMCs or T cells enriched from blood (not recorded which). The chain links TRBV4-1 to TRBJ2-7; D unclear. This TCR was sampled from a woman aged 50 to 60 who had been exposed to COVID-19. CDR3 sequence: CASSQDLMAGEQYF. CDR3 DNA: TGCGCCAGCAGCCAAGATCTTATGGCAGGCGAGCAGTACTTC.